These T cell receptor beta chains were read from a single sample in a study of OX40 agonist ivuxolimab in advanced cancers. TCRdb keeps only in-frame clones here, not all; method: immunoSEQ multiplex PCR. The table records about 40,000 clones, 88% of them present only once. This specimen consisted of CD4+ or CD8+ T cells sorted from blood, obtained in a trial of the OX40 agonist ivuxolimab. These receptors were taken from an adult with an advanced solid tumor such as melanoma, head and neck, liver or kidney cancer. Both conserved end residues are part of each CDR3. The D gene is left open where the match is weak. For some rows the clone size is stated as once, few or many, or as a class when expanded; others skip it.

d_call: NA; clone_size: NA; v_call: TRBV5-1; j_call: TRBJ1-2; cdr3_aa: CASSLAGDVGYTF; cdr3_nt: TGCGCCAGCAGCTTGGCCGGGGATGTTGGCTACACCTTC
d_call: NA; clone_size: NA; v_call: TRBV5-5; j_call: TRBJ1-5; cdr3_aa: CASSLIYEGQPQHF; cdr3_nt: TGTGCCAGCAGCTTGATTTATGAGGGTCAGCCCCAGCATTTT
d_call: TRBD1; clone_size: NA; v_call: TRBV6-5; j_call: TRBJ1-4; cdr3_aa: CASSRTGQVNEKLFF; cdr3_nt: TGTGCCAGCAGCCGAACCGGACAGGTTAATGAAAAACTGTTTTTT
d_call: TRBD1; clone_size: once; v_call: TRBV4-1; j_call: TRBJ1-3; cdr3_aa: CASSQEGTGRHTIYF; cdr3_nt: TGCGCCAGCAGCCAAGAGGGGACAGGGAGGCACACCATATATTTT
d_call: NA; clone_size: NA; v_call: TRBV14; j_call: TRBJ2-7; cdr3_aa: CASSAPSSYEQYF; cdr3_nt: TGTGCCAGCAGCGCCCCTTCTAGCTACGAGCAGTACTTC
d_call: TRBD2; clone_size: NA; v_call: TRBV6-5; j_call: TRBJ2-7; cdr3_aa: CASSHSGLAGPYEQYF; cdr3_nt: TGTGCCAGCAGTCACTCGGGACTAGCGGGGCCCTACGAGCAGTACTTC
d_call: TRBD1; clone_size: NA; v_call: TRBV18; j_call: TRBJ1-2; cdr3_aa: CASSPLRDRESYTF; cdr3_nt: TGTGCCAGCTCACCACTCCGGGACAGGGAGTCCTACACCTTC
d_call: NA; clone_size: NA; v_call: TRBV6-5; j_call: TRBJ1-2; cdr3_aa: CASSYGTGTYGYTF; cdr3_nt: TGTGCCAGCAGTTACGGAACAGGGACCTATGGCTACACCTTC
d_call: NA; clone_size: NA; v_call: TRBV11-2; j_call: TRBJ2-7; cdr3_aa: CASSPSVVHEQYF; cdr3_nt: TGTGCCAGCAGCCCGTCGGTGGTCCACGAGCAGTACTTC
d_call: NA; clone_size: NA; v_call: TRBV27; j_call: TRBJ2-1; cdr3_aa: CASSLMGVPYNEQFF; cdr3_nt: TGTGCCAGCAGTTTAATGGGAGTACCCTACAATGAGCAGTTCTTC
d_call: NA; clone_size: NA; v_call: TRBV6-5; j_call: TRBJ1-2; cdr3_aa: CASSYRSGGYTF; cdr3_nt: TGTGCCAGCAGTTACAGGTCAGGTGGCTACACCTTC
d_call: NA; clone_size: once; v_call: TRBV6-1; j_call: TRBJ1-1; cdr3_aa: CASSEGGSNTEAFF; cdr3_nt: TGTGCCAGCAGTGAGGGGGGGTCGAACACTGAAGCTTTCTTT
d_call: NA; clone_size: NA; v_call: TRBV5-1; j_call: TRBJ2-5; cdr3_aa: CASSLEFAGQETQYF; cdr3_nt: TGCGCCAGCAGCTTGGAATTCGCAGGGCAAGAGACCCAGTACTTC
d_call: TRBD1; clone_size: once; v_call: TRBV6-1; j_call: TRBJ2-7; cdr3_aa: CASSSWDREYEQYF; cdr3_nt: TGTGCCAGCTCGTCCTGGGACAGGGAATACGAGCAGTACTTC
d_call: TRBD1; clone_size: NA; v_call: TRBV28; j_call: TRBJ2-7; cdr3_aa: CASSPDREASYEQYF; cdr3_nt: TGTGCCAGCAGCCCGGACAGGGAGGCTTCCTACGAGCAGTACTTC
d_call: NA; clone_size: NA; v_call: TRBV29-1; j_call: TRBJ2-7; cdr3_aa: CSVATSSYEQYF; cdr3_nt: TGCAGCGTTGCCACGAGCTCCTACGAGCAGTACTTC
d_call: NA; clone_size: few; v_call: TRBV28; j_call: TRBJ2-2; cdr3_aa: CASSVRREYTGELFF; cdr3_nt: TGTGCCAGCAGCGTCAGGAGGGAGTACACCGGGGAGCTGTTTTTT
d_call: NA; clone_size: NA; v_call: TRBV7-9; j_call: TRBJ2-5; cdr3_aa: CASSFPVGVETQYF; cdr3_nt: TGTGCCAGCAGCTTCCCCGTAGGGGTAGAGACCCAGTACTTC
d_call: NA; clone_size: NA; v_call: TRBV19; j_call: TRBJ1-3; cdr3_aa: CASSIWVSGNTIYF; cdr3_nt: TGTGCCAGTAGTATATGGGTGTCCGGAAACACCATATATTTT
d_call: TRBD2; clone_size: NA; v_call: TRBV18; j_call: TRBJ2-3; cdr3_aa: CASSPPLSGGGTDTQYF; cdr3_nt: TGTGCCAGCTCACCACCGCTAAGCGGGGGGGGCACAGATACGCAGTATTTT
d_call: NA; clone_size: NA; v_call: TRBV18; j_call: TRBJ2-5; cdr3_aa: CASSRGSVGTQYF; cdr3_nt: TGTGCCAGCTCCAGGGGCAGCGTCGGGACCCAGTACTTC
d_call: NA; clone_size: once; v_call: TRBV27; j_call: TRBJ2-1; cdr3_aa: CASSSAVDPEGYNEQFF; cdr3_nt: TGTGCCAGCAGTTCGGCTGTTGACCCCGAGGGCTACAATGAGCAGTTCTTC
d_call: NA; clone_size: medium-sized; v_call: TRBV7-9; j_call: TRBJ2-7; cdr3_aa: CASSFPVDEQYF; cdr3_nt: TGTGCCAGCAGCTTCCCCGTGGACGAGCAGTACTTC
d_call: TRBD2; clone_size: NA; v_call: TRBV5-4; j_call: TRBJ2-1; cdr3_aa: CASSLWGLLSSDEQFF; cdr3_nt: TGTGCCAGCAGCTTGTGGGGACTATTGTCTTCGGATGAGCAGTTCTTC
d_call: TRBD2; clone_size: NA; v_call: TRBV5-1; j_call: TRBJ2-2; cdr3_aa: CASSPPRTSGGGAGELFF; cdr3_nt: TGCGCCAGCAGCCCGCCTAGGACTAGCGGGGGGGGCGCCGGGGAGCTGTTTTTT
d_call: NA; clone_size: NA; v_call: TRBV4-1; j_call: TRBJ2-7; cdr3_aa: CASSQDEGIPSDEQYF; cdr3_nt: TGCGCCAGCAGCCAAGATGAGGGTATCCCCAGTGACGAGCAGTACTTC
d_call: TRBD1; clone_size: NA; v_call: TRBV5-6; j_call: TRBJ1-5; cdr3_aa: CASSEGQGANQPQHF; cdr3_nt: TGTGCCAGCAGCGAGGGGCAGGGGGCAAATCAGCCCCAGCATTTT
d_call: TRBD1; clone_size: NA; v_call: TRBV13; j_call: TRBJ2-1; cdr3_aa: CASSLAGGAKNEQFF; cdr3_nt: TGTGCCAGCAGCTTAGCAGGGGGCGCAAAAAATGAGCAGTTCTTC
d_call: NA; clone_size: NA; v_call: TRBV11-2; j_call: TRBJ1-1; cdr3_aa: CATRWAKNTEAFF; cdr3_nt: TGTGCCACCAGATGGGCGAAGAACACTGAAGCTTTCTTT
d_call: NA; clone_size: NA; v_call: TRBV5-4; j_call: TRBJ2-5; cdr3_aa: CASSFPGAQETQYF; cdr3_nt: TGTGCCAGCAGCTTTCCGGGGGCCCAAGAGACCCAGTACTTC
d_call: NA; clone_size: once; v_call: TRBV5-4; j_call: TRBJ2-7; cdr3_aa: CASSLGPSDSTPLRHEQYF; cdr3_nt: TGTGCCAGCAGCTTGGGCCCATCTGACAGTACCCCTCTCAGGCACGAGCAGTACTTC